This passage covers 21 T cell receptor beta chains from one sample sequenced in a study of shared clonotypes between healthy human individuals. TCRdb's copy holds only in-frame clones and misses some; the assay was immunoSEQ multiplex PCR. The data hold around 2.1 million clones, with approximately 94% observed a single time. Material for sequencing was naive CD4+ T cells sorted from blood. The subset denotes: CD45RA+ positively selected. These receptors originate from a young man in good health.

This chain links TRBV4-2 with TRBJ2-7; tentatively, D is TRBD1 (6 bases). Trimming took off 0 bases at V and 1 base at J, with 13 bases between the two ends. This CDR3 has 16 residues. CDR1 and CDR2 (germline): LGHNA, YNFKEQ. The DNA of the CDR3 is TGTGCCAGCAGCCAAGAGAGGACAGCGAATTCCTACGAGCAGTACTTC. Translating gives CASSQERTANSYEQYF.

This rearrangement joins TRBV2 to TRBJ2-1; 13 bases fit TRBD2. Germline V gene data show CDR1 as SNHLY and CDR2 as FYNNEI. Unmatched junction bases numbered 16, after V lost 8 bases and J lost 6 bases. The CDR3 loop spans 18 amino acids. The CDR3 DNA sequence: TGTGCCAGCTATGACATAGGACTAGCGGGAGTCGGGGGCAATGAGCAGTTCTTC. This encodes CASYDIGLAGVGGNEQFF.

This chain connects TRBV10-3 to TRBJ2-7; 8 bases map to TRBD2. The V segment lost 2 bases and the J segment 0 bases; nucleotides outside the gene matches: 3. CDR1 and CDR2 from the germline V gene are ENHRY and SYGVKD. The CDR3 spans 15 residues. The CDR3 bases are TGTGCCATCAGTGAGAAGAGCGGGGGCTCCTACGAGCAGTACTTC. It specifies CAISEKSGGSYEQYF.

The V call is TRBV29-1, the J call TRBJ2-2; 7 positions match TRBD2. CDR1 SQVTM and CDR2 ANQGSEA come from the germline V gene. The CDR3 is 13 residues long. V trimming: 4 bases; J trimming: 5 bases; junction bases outside the gene matches: 4. The CDR3 DNA reads as TGCAGCGTTGGTCGGGGGGAAACCGGGGAGCTGTTTTTT. The encoded protein is CSVGRGETGELFF.

The V gene is TRBV18, the J gene TRBJ1-5; no definite D call. V was trimmed by 2 bases and J by 5 bases, leaving 10 bases between them. CDR1 and CDR2 (germline): KGHSH, LQKENI. The CDR3 loop spans 14 amino acids. This CDR3 reads CASSPSGRDQPQHF. The CDR3 region has the DNA TGTGCCAGCTCACCATCGGGAAGGGATCAGCCCCAGCATTTT.

The chain links TRBV9 to TRBJ1-2; D perhaps matches TRBD1 (5 bases). V gave up 7 bases and J gave up 0 bases, with 13 bases separating them. This CDR3 region has 14 residues. Germline CDR1 is SGDLS and CDR2 is YYNGEE. The CDR3 is CASGHGRPNYGYTF. The CDR3, as DNA: TGTGCCAGCGGACATGGACGGCCTAACTATGGCTACACCTTC.

This clone was recorded once. The V and J genes are TRBV2 and TRBJ2-1, with D possibly called TRBD1 or TRBD2 (7 bases each). Germline CDR1 SNHLY, CDR2 FYNNEI. The CDR3 sequence is 14 residues long. V dropped 7 bases and J dropped 8 bases, with 18 bases sitting between them. The CDR3 bases are TGTGCCAGCAAGCAGGGGGGGTTCTTGGATGAGCAGTTCTTC. It is translated as CASKQGGFLDEQFF. Looking up the rest from reference TRBV2 and TRBJ2-1 gives the full variable domain: EPEVTQTPSHQVTQMGQEVILRCVPISNHLYFYWYRQILGQKVEFLVSFYNNEISEKSEIFDDQFSVERPDGSNFTLKIRSTKLEDSAMYFCASKQGGFLDEQFFGPGTRLTVL.

J is TRBJ1-3 and V is TRBV7-9; D uncertain. V was clipped by 7 bases and J by 4 bases, with 11 bases between them. CDR3 length: 13 residues. The germline CDR1 and CDR2 sequences are SEHNR and FQNEAQ (reference sequence). Here the CDR3 reads CASTETTGNTIYF. The CDR3 DNA reads TGTGCCAGCACAGAGACGACGGGAAACACCATATATTTT.

The V gene is TRBV15, the J gene TRBJ2-7; possible D gene TRBD1, 6 bases. Trimming removed 1 base from V and 5 bases from J, with 12 bases in between. Germline values: CDR1 LNHNV, CDR2 YYDKDF (reference sequence). The CDR3 is 14 amino acids. CDR3 nucleotides: TGTGCCACCAGCAGAGGAGGGGGAGTAGACGAGCAGTACTTC. Its translation: CATSRGGGVDEQYF.

The table lists this clone with a count of one. The chain recombines TRBV2 with TRBJ2-2; 12 nucleotides agree with TRBD2. CDR3 length: 16 residues. Germline V CDR1 and CDR2: SNHLY, FYNNEI. Trimming removed 6 bases from V and 4 bases from J; junction bases left unmatched: 6. DNA for the CDR3: TGTGCCAGCAGGGAACTAGCGGGGGGATCCACCGGGGAGCTGTTTTTT. Its translation: CASRELAGGSTGELFF. The whole variable domain, filled in from reference TRBV2 and TRBJ2-2, reads EPEVTQTPSHQVTQMGQEVILRCVPISNHLYFYWYRQILGQKVEFLVSFYNNEISEKSEIFDDQFSVERPDGSNFTLKIRSTKLEDSAMYFCASRELAGGSTGELFFGEGSRLTVL.

The CDR3 DNA reads as TGTGCCAGCAGTGAAGCGGGGGACAGCTCCTATAATTCACCCCTCCACTTT. Translated, it gives CASSEAGDSSYNSPLHF. The chain links TRBV6-1 to TRBJ1-6, with 7 nucleotides matching TRBD1. V shed 0 bases and J 0 bases; nucleotides not matched to a gene: 2. Per germline, CDR1 MNHNS and CDR2 SASEGT. This CDR3 spans 17 amino acids.

The chain carries TRBV6-1 and TRBJ1-1; TRBD1 matches at 8 bases. In germline, CDR1 is MNHNS, CDR2 SASEGT. With 10 bases clipped from V and 1 base from J, the junction kept 8 bases outside the gene matches. The CDR3 covers 14 residues. The CDR3 coding sequence is TGTGCCATCACAAATGGACAGGGGAACACTGAAGCTTTCTTT. The encoded protein is CAITNGQGNTEAFF.

The CDR3 sequence is CASSPPGAGTSEQYF. CDR3 sequence (DNA): TGTGCCAGCAGCCCACCCGGGGCTGGGACTAGCGAGCAGTACTTC. The chain couples TRBV11-3 to TRBJ2-7, with TRBD2 matching 8 bases. J was trimmed by 6 bases and V by 5 bases; bases with no gene match: 12. Germline loops: CDR1 SGHNT, CDR2 YENEEA. The CDR3 is 15 residues long. Drawing the rest from reference TRBV11-3 and TRBJ2-7, the complete variable domain is EAGVVQSPRYKIIEKKQPVAFWCNPISGHNTLYWYLQNLGQGPELLIRYENEEAVDDSQLPKDRFSAERLKGVDSTLKIQPAELGDSAVYLCASSPPGAGTSEQYFGPGTRLTVT.

This clone was recorded once. The rearrangement links TRBV9 to TRBJ2-5; TRBD2 is a possible D gene (6 bases). Deletions cut 0 bases from V and 3 bases from J, with 15 bases between. The germline V gene has CDR1 SGDLS and CDR2 YYNGEE. The CDR3 consists of 16 residues. The CDR3 DNA is TGTGCCAGCAGCGTAGGAGGCGGGGCCAGAAAAGAGACCCAGTACTTC. Translated: CASSVGGGARKETQYF.

This chain links TRBV7-9 with TRBJ2-7, with 10 bases that match TRBD1. V lost 5 bases and J lost 6; bases outside the gene matches: 10. CDR1 SEHNR and CDR2 FQNEAQ come from the germline V gene (reference sequence). The CDR3 contains 15 residues. CDR3 loop: CASSPRLTGGVEQYF. The CDR3 nucleotides are TGTGCCAGCAGCCCGAGATTGACAGGGGGCGTCGAGCAGTACTTC. Variable domain in full (rest from reference TRBV7-9 and TRBJ2-7): DTGVSQNPRHKITKRGQNVTFRCDPISEHNRLYWYRQTLGQGPEFLTYFQNEAQLEKSRLLSDRFSAERPKGSFSTLEIQRTEQGDSAMYLCASSPRLTGGVEQYFGPGTRLTVT.

The chain uses TRBV6-5 and TRBJ2-1; 7 bases are a match to TRBD2. Germline V gives CDR1 MNHEY, CDR2 SVGAGI. The V gene end was trimmed by 6 bases and the J gene end by 2 bases; junction bases not matched to a gene: 7. The CDR3 spans 15 residues. The CDR3 DNA follows: TGTGCCAGCAGAATCTCTAGCGGTACCTACAATGAGCAGTTCTTC. Its protein is CASRISSGTYNEQFF.

The V and J genes are TRBV2 and TRBJ2-6, with D perhaps TRBD1 or TRBD2 (5 bases each). CDR1 and CDR2 from the germline V gene are SNHLY and FYNNEI. V was pared by 4 bases and J by 2 bases, with 6 bases between. There are 14 residues in the CDR3. The CDR3 spells CASSGGAGANVLTF. Written as DNA, the CDR3 is TGTGCCAGCAGTGGAGGGGCTGGGGCCAACGTCCTGACTTTC. Filled out from reference TRBV2 and TRBJ2-6, the complete variable domain reads EPEVTQTPSHQVTQMGQEVILRCVPISNHLYFYWYRQILGQKVEFLVSFYNNEISEKSEIFDDQFSVERPDGSNFTLKIRSTKLEDSAMYFCASSGGAGANVLTFGAGSRLTVL.

This sequence joins TRBV19 and TRBJ1-1; D possibly corresponds to TRBD1 (5 bases). The germline V and J ends were trimmed by 9 bases and 2 bases, with 16 bases remaining between them. This CDR3 has 14 residues. Germline lookup yields CDR1 LNHDA and CDR2 SQIVND (reference sequence). This CDR3 is CASRQGASNTEAFF. The CDR3 region has the DNA TGTGCCAGCCGGCAGGGAGCGAGTAACACTGAAGCTTTCTTT. Complete variable domain (other parts from reference TRBV19 and TRBJ1-1): DGGITQSPKYLFRKEGQNVTLSCEQNLNHDAMYWYRQDPGQGLRLIYYSQIVNDFQKGDIAEGYSVSREKKESFPLTVTSAQKNPTAFYLCASRQGASNTEAFFGQGTRLTVV.

V usage is TRBV25-1 and J usage is TRBJ1-4, with D unresolved. Trimming removed 7 bases from V and 4 bases from J, with 4 bases in between. This CDR3 is 11 amino acids long. CDR1 is MGHDK and CDR2 is SYGVNS in the germline V gene. The CDR3 nucleotides are TGTGCCAGCAAGAGTAATGAAAAACTGTTTTTT. This gives the protein CASKSNEKLFF.

The J gene is TRBJ1-3, the V gene TRBV2, with D uncertain. Germline values: CDR1 SNHLY, CDR2 FYNNEI. The V gene lost 6 bases and the J gene lost 1 base, with 13 bases spanning the gap. There are 15 residues in the CDR3. The CDR3 sequence is CASRLQTGSGNTIYF. In DNA form, the CDR3 reads TGTGCCAGCAGGCTACAGACGGGATCTGGAAACACCATATATTTT.

This clone was observed a single time. V usage is TRBV7-9 and J usage is TRBJ2-2, with 8 bases identical to TRBD1. After removal of 6 bases from V and 1 base from J, the junction contained 7 bases not matched to a gene. This CDR3 region has 16 residues. Germline V CDR1 and CDR2: SEHNR, FQNEAQ (reference sequence). Here the CDR3 reads CASRRNGTGNTGELFF. In DNA form, the CDR3 reads TGTGCCAGCAGACGTAATGGGACAGGGAACACCGGGGAGCTGTTTTTT.